These 24 T cell receptor beta chains originate from one sample sequenced in a study of cytomegalovirus exposure and HLA in healthy donors. The primer mix had 60 Vbeta and 13 Jbeta primers. Clones were sequenced by immunoSEQ multiplex PCR, and TCRdb holds only the in-frame ones, with some missing. The sample yields 110,000 or so clones, over 55% seen once. Sequenced sample: PBMCs. The receptors shown here come from a man aged 18 to 30 in good health and CMV-seropositive.

This chain uses TRBV5-3 with TRBJ1-4; D remains unclear. TRBV5-3 is flagged as an ORF with uncertain function. V lost 10 bases and J 3 bases, leaving 13 bases between the germline ends. This CDR3 has 13 amino acids. CDR3 amino acids: CAPPWEPNEKLFF. The CDR3 coding sequence is TGTGCCCCACCTTGGGAGCCTAATGAAAAACTGTTTTTT.

This clone has a handful of counts. This CDR3 is CASSLGAYTEAFF. The CDR3 region has the DNA TGTGCCAGCAGTTTAGGAGCTTACACTGAAGCTTTCTTT. This chain joins TRBV28 and TRBJ1-1; D remains ambiguous. V gave up 2 bases and J gave up 3 bases, with 7 bases separating them. CDR1 is MDHEN and CDR2 is SYDVKM in the germline V gene. The CDR3 consists of 13 residues.

This rearrangement joins TRBV5-6 to TRBJ2-2, with 10 positions matching TRBD2. Germline trimming cut 0 bases from V and 3 bases from J; bases unmatched to any gene: 2. This CDR3 is built from 16 residues. CDR1 and CDR2 (germline): SGHDT, YYEEEE. This CDR3 reads CASSLVLAGDTGELFF. The CDR3 DNA reads TGTGCCAGCAGCTTGGTTCTAGCGGGGGACACCGGGGAGCTGTTTTTT.

The chain couples TRBV5-1 to TRBJ2-2, with TRBD1 identical over 7 bases. Trimming took 5 bases from V and 0 from J; bases not matched to a gene: 7. Per germline, CDR1 SGHRS and CDR2 YFSETQ. The CDR3 length is 16 residues. The CDR3: CASRADRAANTGELFF. The DNA of the CDR3 is TGCGCCAGCAGGGCTGACAGGGCGGCGAACACCGGGGAGCTGTTTTTT.

This clone was recorded a few times. The chain has TRBV6-1 and TRBJ2-6; D gene ambiguous. From germline, CDR1 is MNHNS and CDR2 SASEGT. V was pared by 5 bases and J by 1 base, with 6 bases between. This CDR3 has 14 amino acids. The CDR3 protein is CASSPLSGANVLTF. The CDR3, as DNA: TGTGCCAGCAGTCCTCTTTCTGGGGCCAACGTCCTGACTTTC.

The DNA for the CDR3 is TGTGCCAGCAGCTTATGGGGCAGAGCTGCCCCCCATGGCTACACCTTC. Translated, it gives CASSLWGRAAPHGYTF. The J gene is TRBJ1-2, the V gene TRBV7-9; D is perhaps TRBD1 (5 bases). The CDR3 runs 16 residues. The germline V and J ends were trimmed by 2 bases and 6 bases, with 19 bases remaining between them. The V gene's germline CDR1 is SEHNR and CDR2 FQNEAQ (reference sequence).

This clone was detected a few times. This chain links TRBV2 with TRBJ1-5; the match to TRBD1 covers 8 bases. From germline, CDR1 is SNHLY and CDR2 FYNNEI. The junction had 4 bases not matched to a gene; V was cut back by 7 bases and J by 5 bases. CDR3 length: 13 amino acids. The CDR3 DNA sequence: TGTGCCAGCATATTGGACAGGGATCAGCCCCAGCATTTT. It encodes CASILDRDQPQHF.

The rearrangement links TRBV15 to TRBJ1-1; D is uncertain. CDR1 is LNHNV and CDR2 is YYDKDF in the germline V gene (reference sequence). The CDR3 covers 14 residues. Trimming cost V 5 bases and J 3 bases, with 13 bases left between them. The CDR3 is CATSGRGSYTEAFF. The CDR3 DNA follows: TGTGCCACCAGCGGTCGTGGCTCGTACACTGAAGCTTTCTTT.

CDR3 bases: TGTGCCAGCACTCCGGGGGGACAGGGTTTTCGTAGGGAGCAGTTCTTC. This gives the protein CASTPGGQGFRREQFF. The chain combines TRBV2 with TRBJ2-1, with TRBD1 matching over 9 bases. The J segment lost 10 bases and the V segment lost 7 bases, leaving 17 bases of the junction unmatched. The CDR3 spans 16 residues. Germline V gene lookup returns CDR1 SNHLY and CDR2 FYNNEI.

The chain carries TRBV15 and TRBJ1-5; D uncertain. This CDR3 contains 15 residues. Looked up from germline, CDR1 is LNHNV and CDR2 is YYDKDF (reference sequence). Trimming stripped 5 bases from V and 6 bases from J, with 17 bases between. CDR3 amino acids: CATSVWQSGSQPQHF. The CDR3 DNA reads as TGTGCCACCAGCGTCTGGCAATCTGGGAGTCAGCCCCAGCATTTT.

The chain couples TRBV11-2 to TRBJ2-5; maybe TRBD1 (5 bases). The germline V gene has CDR1 SGHAT and CDR2 FQNNGV. Trimming removed 5 bases from V and 1 base from J, with 11 bases in between. The CDR3 has 14 residues. The CDR3 nucleotides read TGTGCCAGCAGCCCCCTAGGGGTCCAAGAGACCCAGTACTTC. Translating it yields CASSPLGVQETQYF.

The chain carries TRBV19 and TRBJ2-5; no reliable D call. This CDR3 has 15 amino acids. Germline V gives CDR1 LNHDA, CDR2 SQIVND (reference sequence). Trimming took off 4 bases at V and 0 bases at J, with 12 bases between the two ends. DNA of the CDR3: TGTGCCAGTAGTAACCAGAACCAGTACCAAGAGACCCAGTACTTC. This sequence encodes CASSNQNQYQETQYF.

J is TRBJ2-7 and V is TRBV6-5, with TRBD1 matching 10 bases. Losses at the gene ends were 6 bases for V and 3 bases for J; bases not matched to a gene: 2. The V gene's germline CDR1 is MNHEY and CDR2 SVGAGI. The CDR3 contains 13 residues. CDR3 sequence reads: CASRRDRGYEQYF. The DNA for the CDR3 is TGTGCCAGCAGAAGGGACAGGGGCTACGAGCAGTACTTC.

The rearrangement uses TRBV7-9 and TRBJ2-2; D is perhaps TRBD2 (5 bases). This CDR3 spans 16 amino acids. Per germline, CDR1 SEHNR and CDR2 FQNEAQ (reference sequence). Trimming cost V 0 bases and J 3 bases, with 11 bases left between them. The CDR3 region has the DNA TGTGCCAGCAGCTTAGCCCCGAGGGCGGACACCGGGGAGCTGTTTTTT. Its translation: CASSLAPRADTGELFF.

This clone was seen a handful of times. The chain carries TRBV7-7 and TRBJ2-1, with 13 nucleotides matching TRBD2. Trimming cost V 5 bases and J 9 bases; bases outside gene matches: 7. The CDR3 sequence is 15 residues long. Germline values: CDR1 SSHAT, CDR2 FNYEAQ (reference sequence). The CDR3 DNA is TGTGCCAGCAGCCCCGGGACTAGCGGGGTTATTGAGCAGTTCTTC. Translated: CASSPGTSGVIEQFF. The whole variable domain, remainder taken from reference TRBV7-7 and TRBJ2-1, is GAGVSQSPRYKVTKRGQDVTLRCDPISSHATLYWYQQALGQGPEFLTYFNYEAQPDKSGLPSDRFSAERPEGSISTLTIQRTEQRDSAMYRCASSPGTSGVIEQFFGPGTRLTVL.

The rearrangement uses TRBV13 and TRBJ2-2; TRBD1 might be the D (6 bases). Trimming removed 1 base at V and 3 bases at J, with 9 bases between. In germline, CDR1 is PRHDT, CDR2 FYEKMQ (reference sequence). The CDR3 is made up of 15 amino acids. In nucleotides, the CDR3 is TGTGCCAGCAGCTTAGCTAGGACAGACACCGGGGAGCTGTTTTTT. Its translation is CASSLARTDTGELFF. The whole variable domain, filled in from reference TRBV13 and TRBJ2-2, reads AAGVIQSPRHLIKEKRETATLKCYPIPRHDTVYWYQQGPGQDPQFLISFYEKMQSDKGSIPDRFSAQQFSDYHSELNMSSLELGDSALYFCASSLARTDTGELFFGEGSRLTVL.

J is TRBJ2-3 and V is TRBV19; possibly TRBD1 for D (5 bases). The CDR3 contains 15 residues. CDR1 and CDR2 (germline): LNHDA, SQIVND (reference sequence). V gave up 5 bases and J gave up 5 bases, with 17 bases separating them. CDR3 amino acids: CASSVIRGSGDTQYF. Written as DNA, the CDR3 is TGTGCCAGTAGTGTCATAAGGGGCAGTGGAGATACGCAGTATTTT.

This clone appeared a few times. The chain links TRBV10-3 to TRBJ2-1; tentative D call: TRBD2 (5 bases). Germline V gene data show CDR1 as ENHRY and CDR2 as SYGVKD. This CDR3 has 15 residues. V lost 0 bases and J 9 bases, leaving 15 bases between the germline ends. This CDR3 reads CAISESGSGLSEQFF. CDR3 in DNA: TGTGCCATCAGTGAGTCAGGGAGTGGGTTAAGTGAGCAGTTCTTC.

The chain is built from TRBV6-5 and TRBJ1-5; D call uncertain. V lost 2 bases and J 9 bases, leaving 11 bases between the germline ends. Germline V gene sequence: CDR1 MNHEY, CDR2 SVGAGI. CDR3 length: 13 residues. The CDR3 DNA follows: TGTGCCAGCAGTTACGGCCAGGCACTGCCCCAGCATTTT. It codes for CASSYGQALPQHF.

J is TRBJ1-5 and V is TRBV28, with unresolved D. Trimming removed 3 bases at V and 4 bases at J, with 7 bases between. The length of the CDR3 is 13 residues. The germline CDR1 and CDR2 sequences are MDHEN and SYDVKM. The CDR3 nucleotides are TGTGCCAGCAGTTTGAACAAGAATCAGCCCCAGCATTTT. Amino acid sequence: CASSLNKNQPQHF.

J is TRBJ1-3 and V is TRBV27; D possibly corresponds to TRBD1 (5 bases). CDR1 and CDR2 (germline): MNHEY, SMNVEV (reference sequence). This CDR3 is 14 amino acids long. Trimming took 7 bases from V and 7 from J, leaving 17 bases between them. The CDR3 DNA sequence: TGTGCCAGCAATCCCAGGGTCTTGTCGAACACCATATATTTT. Its protein is CASNPRVLSNTIYF.

The V call is TRBV5-1, the J call TRBJ2-1, with 15 bases fitting TRBD2. The CDR3 runs to 16 residues. Germline lookup yields CDR1 SGHRS and CDR2 YFSETQ. The trim removed 4 bases at V and 5 bases at J, leaving 4 bases unmatched. The CDR3 nucleotides read TGCGCCAGCAGCATCGGACTAGCGGGGGGGAACAATGAGCAGTTCTTC. As protein: CASSIGLAGGNNEQFF.

The V call is TRBV5-4, the J call TRBJ1-6, with TRBD1 as a possible D gene (5 bases). The CDR3 loop spans 14 amino acids. Looked up from germline, CDR1 is SGHNT and CDR2 is YYREEE (reference sequence). The V end was cut by 2 bases, the J end by 9 bases, with 12 bases between. This CDR3 is CASSLGQGSSPLHF. CDR3 bases: TGTGCCAGCAGCTTAGGGCAGGGCAGTTCACCCCTCCACTTT.

The rearrangement links TRBV5-4 to TRBJ2-3; TRBD1 matches at 7 bases. This CDR3 is built from 14 residues. CDR1 is SGHNT, CDR2 YYREEE, per germline (reference sequence). J lost 1 base, V lost 3 bases, and 2 bases had no gene match. The CDR3 bases are TGTGCCAGCAGCTCAACAGGGGGCACAGATACGCAGTATTTT. Amino acids: CASSSTGGTDTQYF.